The 28 T cell receptor beta chains listed next were all sequenced from one sample in a study of blood T cell repertoires in COVID-19. The table came from immunoSEQ multiplex PCR; TCRdb's copy has only in-frame clones and leaves some out. The table has approximately 250,000 clones, around four fifths seen once; the top ten hold approximately 6.3%. Sequenced: peripheral blood. The origin of the receptors is a woman aged 55-69 years with active or convalescent COVID-19.

The rearrangement joins TRBV30 to TRBJ1-2, with D uncertain. The CDR3 consists of 16 residues. CDR1 and CDR2 from the germline V gene are GTSNPN and SVGIG (reference sequence). The germline V and J ends were trimmed by 3 bases and 4 bases, with 21 bases remaining between them. Here the CDR3 DNA reads TGTGCCTGGAGCGAAACGAATCGGCGAGGGTCCTATGGCTACACCTTC. As protein: CAWSETNRRGSYGYTF.

The CDR3 spells CASSPPLAGGLGTDTQYF. In nucleotides, the CDR3 is TGTGCCAGCTCACCACCACTAGCGGGGGGGCTGGGCACAGATACGCAGTATTTT. The chain couples TRBV18 to TRBJ2-3; 13 bases agree with TRBD2. Germline V gene lookup returns CDR1 KGHSH and CDR2 LQKENI. CDR3 length: 18 amino acids. Losses at the gene ends were 0 bases for V and 1 base for J; bases not matched to a gene: 4.

The V and J genes are TRBV5-1 and TRBJ2-5; possible D gene TRBD1, 6 bases. Between the trimmed V and J ends, which lost 3 bases and 2 bases, there was a span of 14 bases. The CDR3 covers 15 residues. The V gene's germline CDR1 is SGHRS and CDR2 YFSETQ. The CDR3: CASSSLPQGQETQYF. The CDR3 DNA sequence: TGCGCCAGCAGCTCCCTACCCCAGGGGCAAGAGACCCAGTACTTC.

V gene TRBV14 combines with J gene TRBJ1-1; D remains unclear. The CDR3 loop spans 13 amino acids. With 4 bases removed from V and 0 bases from J, the gap between germline ends came to 6 bases. Germline V gene lookup returns CDR1 SGHDN and CDR2 FVKESK. In DNA, the CDR3 is TGTGCCAGCAGCCCGCAGGTGAACACTGAAGCTTTCTTT. It codes for CASSPQVNTEAFF. The full variable domain, its missing parts supplied by reference TRBV14 and TRBJ1-1, is EAGVTQFPSHSVIEKGQTVTLRCDPISGHDNLYWYRRVMGKEIKFLLHFVKESKQDESGMPNNRFLAERTGGTYSTLKVQPAELEDSGVYFCASSPQVNTEAFFGQGTRLTVV.

This clone has just one count. Other DNA sequences from this sample encode an identical CDR3 as well. V and J are TRBV5-1 and TRBJ2-2; TRBD2 might be the D (5 bases). Deletions cut 3 bases from V and 5 bases from J, with 11 bases between. Per germline, CDR1 SGHRS and CDR2 YFSETQ. The CDR3 runs 14 residues. The CDR3 region is CASSSRTETGELFF. CDR3 DNA: TGCGCCAGCAGCTCCCGGACTGAGACCGGGGAGCTGTTTTTT.

The rearrangement links TRBV15 to TRBJ2-3; weak D call: TRBD2 (5 bases). V lost 3 bases and J lost 2, with 21 bases in between. In germline, CDR1 is LNHNV, CDR2 YYDKDF (reference sequence). The CDR3 has 18 residues. This CDR3 reads CATSRFREASRYTDTQYF. CDR3 DNA: TGTGCCACCAGCAGGTTCCGCGAGGCTAGCCGCTACACAGATACGCAGTATTTT.

This chain joins TRBV5-1 and TRBJ1-6; weak D call: TRBD1 (5 bases). CDR3 length: 15 residues. CDR1 is SGHRS and CDR2 is YFSETQ in the germline V gene. Trimming took 0 bases from V and 8 from J, leaving 12 bases between them. CDR3 sequence (DNA): TGCGCCAGCAGCTTGGACAGGAGGGGTGATTCACCCCTCCACTTT. It specifies CASSLDRRGDSPLHF.

The rearrangement joins TRBV7-9 to TRBJ1-2; a possible D gene is TRBD1 (5 bases). The ends were cut back, 5 bases at V and 6 bases at J, with 19 bases in the middle. The length of the CDR3 is 15 residues. CDR1 and CDR2 from the germline V gene are SEHNR and FQNEAQ (reference sequence). CDR3 nucleotide sequence: TGTGCCAGCAGCCTCCTCGGGGGGGATTCTGATGGCTACACCTTC. It yields the protein CASSLLGGDSDGYTF.

V gene TRBV28 combines with J gene TRBJ1-1; D perhaps matches TRBD1 (6 bases). The germline CDR1 and CDR2 sequences are MDHEN and SYDVKM. This CDR3 comprises 13 residues. V lost 7 bases and J lost 3, with 12 bases in between. DNA of the CDR3: TGTGCCAGCACTTTGCAGGGGTACACTGAAGCTTTCTTT. Translated, it gives CASTLQGYTEAFF.

J is TRBJ1-5 and V is TRBV2; no definite D call. CDR1 and CDR2 (germline): SNHLY, FYNNEI. This CDR3 has 15 amino acids. The V end lost 4 bases, the J end lost 1 base, and 11 bases lay between the germline ends. The DNA for the CDR3 is TGTGCCAGCAGTGCAGAAACAAGAAGCAATCAGCCCCAGCATTTT. This encodes CASSAETRSNQPQHF. The complete variable domain, with remaining parts taken from reference TRBV2 and TRBJ1-5, reads EPEVTQTPSHQVTQMGQEVILRCVPISNHLYFYWYRQILGQKVEFLVSFYNNEISEKSEIFDDQFSVERPDGSNFTLKIRSTKLEDSAMYFCASSAETRSNQPQHFGDGTRLSIL.

V is TRBV27 and J is TRBJ1-5; 9 bases line up with TRBD1. CDR1 is MNHEY and CDR2 is SMNVEV in the germline V gene (reference sequence). Trimming took 6 bases from V and 2 from J; bases not matched to a gene: 14. This CDR3 is 18 amino acids long. Written as DNA, the CDR3 is TGTGCCAGCAGCAAAGGACAGGGGTTTTTGGGAGGCAATCAGCCCCAGCATTTT. The encoded protein is CASSKGQGFLGGNQPQHF.

The sample holds many counts of this clone. The J gene is TRBJ1-2, the V gene TRBV7-2; TRBD1 might be the D (5 bases). The CDR3 loop spans 19 amino acids. V was trimmed by 2 bases and J by 4 bases, leaving 26 bases between them. Germline V gene data show CDR1 as SGHTA and CDR2 as FQGNSA. The CDR3, as DNA: TGTGCCAGCAGCTTATCCCGCGGGGGGGTAGGGGAAAGGAGCTATGGCTACACCTTC. This sequence encodes CASSLSRGGVGERSYGYTF.

The chain has TRBV15 and TRBJ1-6; 7 bases match TRBD1. CDR1 is LNHNV, CDR2 YYDKDF, per germline (reference sequence). The CDR3 length is 15 residues. Trimming took 1 base from V and 5 from J; bases not matched to a gene: 2. The CDR3 bases are TGTGCCACCAGCAGAGGGGACAGAAATAATTCACCCCTCCACTTT. Translation: CATSRGDRNNSPLHF.

The rearrangement uses TRBV7-9 and TRBJ2-1, with D perhaps TRBD2 (7 bases). This CDR3 spans 14 amino acids. Germline V gene sequence: CDR1 SEHNR, CDR2 FQNEAQ (reference sequence). V was clipped by 5 bases and J by 8 bases, with 16 bases between them. The DNA of the CDR3 is TGTGCCAGCAGCCCCGGGGGGCCGAGGTATGAGCAGTTCTTC. Encoded protein: CASSPGGPRYEQFF. Drawing the rest from reference TRBV7-9 and TRBJ2-1, the complete variable domain is DTGVSQNPRHKITKRGQNVTFRCDPISEHNRLYWYRQTLGQGPEFLTYFQNEAQLEKSRLLSDRFSAERPKGSFSTLEIQRTEQGDSAMYLCASSPGGPRYEQFFGPGTRLTVL.

This chain connects TRBV28 to TRBJ1-2, with 7 bases matching TRBD1. The V gene's germline CDR1 is MDHEN and CDR2 SYDVKM. Trimming cost V 7 bases and J 5 bases; bases outside gene matches: 10. The CDR3 is 14 residues long. The CDR3 DNA is TGTGCCAGCAAAAGACAGGGAAACCTTTATGGCTACACCTTC. As protein: CASKRQGNLYGYTF.

This clone was recorded once. The rearrangement links TRBV5-8 to TRBJ1-5; D may be TRBD1 (5 bases). The CDR3 runs to 14 residues. Germline V lookup: CDR1 SGHTS, CDR2 YDEGEE. V was pared by 4 bases and J by 6 bases, with 14 bases between. This CDR3 reads CASSTGLWGQPQHF. CDR3 coding DNA: TGTGCCAGCAGCACGGGACTCTGGGGTCAGCCCCAGCATTTT.

The chain has TRBV19 and TRBJ2-1, with D possibly TRBD2 on 6 matching bases. Trimming shortened V by 3 bases and J by 8 bases, and 14 bases separated the two germline ends. CDR3 size: 14 residues. The germline CDR1 and CDR2 sequences are LNHDA and SQIVND (reference sequence). In nucleotides, the CDR3 is TGTGCCAGTAGTATGGGTCCGGCTAGCGATGAGCAGTTCTTC. Its protein product is CASSMGPASDEQFF. Based on the CDR3 plus reference TRBV19 and TRBJ2-1, the full variable domain is DGGITQSPKYLFRKEGQNVTLSCEQNLNHDAMYWYRQDPGQGLRLIYYSQIVNDFQKGDIAEGYSVSREKKESFPLTVTSAQKNPTAFYLCASSMGPASDEQFFGPGTRLTVL.

The V call is TRBV29-1, the J call TRBJ1-1, with 10 bases fitting TRBD1. Germline CDR1 reads SQVTM; CDR2 reads ANQGSEA. Trimming cost V 6 bases and J 3 bases; bases outside gene matches: 7. CDR3 size: 14 residues. CDR3 in amino acids: CSVRTGGADTEAFF. The DNA for the CDR3 is TGCAGCGTAAGGACAGGGGGGGCGGACACTGAAGCTTTCTTT.

The CDR3 protein is CASSLGLVARNQPQHF. The CDR3 nucleotides read TGTGCCAGCAGCTTGGGTTTGGTGGCCCGCAATCAGCCCCAGCATTTT. The rearrangement links TRBV5-8 to TRBJ1-5; D is unresolved. Germline CDR1 SGHTS, CDR2 YDEGEE. The CDR3 totals 16 residues. Trimming stripped 0 bases from V and 2 bases from J, with 12 bases between.

The sample holds a few counts of this clone. The V gene is TRBV7-9, the J gene TRBJ2-7; D possibly corresponds to TRBD2 (5 bases). The CDR3 is 13 residues long. Looked up from germline, CDR1 is SEHNR and CDR2 is FQNEAQ (reference sequence). Deletions cut 4 bases from V and 6 bases from J, with 13 bases between. DNA of the CDR3: TGTGCCAGCAGCTCCCCCAGGACTCTCGAGCAGTACTTC. Amino acid sequence: CASSSPRTLEQYF.

V is TRBV3-1 (or the pseudogene TRBV3-2) and J is TRBJ2-1, with TRBD2 matching 10 bases. Germline CDR1 reads LGHDT; CDR2 reads YNNKEL (reference sequence). CDR3 length: 18 amino acids. V lost 3 bases and J lost 8; bases outside the gene matches: 16. The CDR3 nucleotides read TGTGCCAGCAGCCAGACCGGCCTGAGCGGGAGGGCCCTGGATGAGCAGTTCTTC. This translates into CASSQTGLSGRALDEQFF.

J is TRBJ2-5 and V is TRBV5-4, with TRBD2 matching over 8 bases. Germline V gives CDR1 SGHNT, CDR2 YYREEE (reference sequence). The V segment lost 1 base and the J segment 5 bases; nucleotides outside the gene matches: 10. The CDR3 spans 16 residues. The CDR3 coding sequence is TGTGCCAGCAGCTTGTTTCAGCGGGGGCACCGGGAGACCCAGTACTTC. This codes for CASSLFQRGHRETQYF.

The rearrangement links TRBV7-3 to TRBJ2-3; the D gene is possibly TRBD1 (7 bases). V lost 1 base and J lost 5, with 13 bases in between. The CDR3 extends over 15 amino acids. Germline lookup yields CDR1 SGHTA and CDR2 FQGTGA. In DNA, the CDR3 is TGTGCCAGCAGCTTAAAGGGGCGGGACAGAGATACGCAGTATTTT. Protein: CASSLKGRDRDTQYF.

The chain recombines TRBV3-1 (or the pseudogene TRBV3-2) with TRBJ1-6, with TRBD1 matching over 7 bases. The germline V gene has CDR1 LGHDT and CDR2 YNNKEL (reference sequence). The CDR3 covers 15 residues. V lost 1 base, J lost 9 bases, and 6 bases stayed unmatched. Here the CDR3 reads CASSQGDRESSPLHF. In DNA, the CDR3 is TGTGCCAGCAGCCAAGGCGACAGGGAAAGTTCACCCCTCCACTTT.

The chain carries TRBV15 and TRBJ2-1, with 14 nucleotides matching TRBD2. Germline loops: CDR1 LNHNV, CDR2 YYDKDF (reference sequence). With 2 bases clipped from V and 6 bases from J, the junction kept 12 bases outside the gene matches. The CDR3 spans 19 residues. The CDR3 nucleotides are TGTGCCACCAGCAGACCAGAGGGGACTAGCGGGAGTCGGGGCAATGAGCAGTTCTTC. This gives the protein CATSRPEGTSGSRGNEQFF.

This clone turned up a few times. The chain couples TRBV27 to TRBJ2-1; 10 bases agree with TRBD2. V gave up 6 bases and J gave up 5 bases; unmatched junction bases: 7. The CDR3 covers 15 residues. The V gene's germline CDR1 is MNHEY and CDR2 SMNVEV (reference sequence). The CDR3 region has the DNA TGTGCCAGCAGACTACTAGCGGGAAGCGACAATGAGCAGTTCTTC. It yields the protein CASRLLAGSDNEQFF.

The rearrangement uses TRBV7-8 and TRBJ2-2; 7 nucleotides line up with TRBD1. The CDR3 consists of 15 residues. Germline V CDR1 and CDR2: SGHVS, FQNEAQ. V lost 3 bases and J lost 4; bases outside the gene matches: 5. DNA of the CDR3: TGTGCCAGCAGCTTCGACAGGGTTGGCACCGGGGAGCTGTTTTTT. It translates to CASSFDRVGTGELFF.

This CDR3 reads CASSIQRNTGELFF. Written as DNA, the CDR3 is TGTGCCAGTAGTATCCAGCGGAACACCGGGGAGCTGTTTTTT. The rearrangement uses TRBV19 and TRBJ2-2, with D uncertain. CDR3 length: 14 residues. CDR1 is LNHDA, CDR2 SQIVND, per germline (reference sequence). V lost 3 bases and J 1 base, leaving 6 bases between the germline ends.